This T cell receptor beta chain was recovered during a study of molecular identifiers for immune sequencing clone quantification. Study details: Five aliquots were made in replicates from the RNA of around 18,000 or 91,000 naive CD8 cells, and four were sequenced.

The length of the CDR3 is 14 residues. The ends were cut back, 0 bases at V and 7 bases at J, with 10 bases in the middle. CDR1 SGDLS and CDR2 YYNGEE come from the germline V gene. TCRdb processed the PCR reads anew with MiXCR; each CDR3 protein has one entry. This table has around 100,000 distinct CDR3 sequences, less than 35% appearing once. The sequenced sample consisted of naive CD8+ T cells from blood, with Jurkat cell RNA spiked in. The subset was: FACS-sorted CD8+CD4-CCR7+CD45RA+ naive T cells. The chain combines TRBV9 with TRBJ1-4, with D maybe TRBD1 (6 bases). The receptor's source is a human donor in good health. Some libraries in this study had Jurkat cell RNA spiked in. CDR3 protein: CASSVDGGVEKLFF. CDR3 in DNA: TGTGCCAGCAGCGTAGACGGGGGCGTTGAAAAACTGTTTTTT.